This paragraph reports one T cell receptor beta chain. This sample was included in a study of blood T cell repertoires in COVID-19. The V end lost 0 bases, the J end lost 2 bases, and 11 bases lay between the germline ends. The CDR3 runs to 16 residues. Germline V gene sequence: CDR1 SGHVS, CDR2 FQNEAQ. Repertoires were generated with immunoSEQ multiplex PCR, while TCRdb's copy carries only in-frame clones and drops some. The table has roughly 100,000 clones, around nine tenths seen once. The rearrangement joins TRBV7-8 to TRBJ1-5, with D unclear. The source of this sequence is a human donor in a cohort sampled during active COVID-19. Sequenced: peripheral blood. CDR3 protein: CASSLATRFGNQPQHF. CDR3 DNA sequence: TGTGCCAGCAGCTTAGCGACAAGGTTCGGCAATCAGCCCCAGCATTTT.